The T cell receptor (beta chain) described here comes from a study of control samples from healthy donors and cancer patients. V dropped 7 bases and J dropped 3; count of bases not matched to a gene: 5. The CDR3 length is 14 residues. CDR1 and CDR2 from the germline V gene are MNHNY and SVGAGI (reference sequence). Profiling relied on immunoSEQ multiplex PCR, and the TCRdb table lists in-frame clones only, not all of them. The sample yields some 120,000 clones, 75% to 95% seen once. What was sequenced was blood. The clonotype originates from a man younger than 30 in good health. The rearrangement links TRBV6-6 to TRBJ1-1; 10 positions agree with TRBD1. This CDR3 is CASNTGTGDTEAFF. CDR3 nucleotides: TGTGCCAGCAATACCGGGACAGGGGACACTGAAGCTTTCTTT.